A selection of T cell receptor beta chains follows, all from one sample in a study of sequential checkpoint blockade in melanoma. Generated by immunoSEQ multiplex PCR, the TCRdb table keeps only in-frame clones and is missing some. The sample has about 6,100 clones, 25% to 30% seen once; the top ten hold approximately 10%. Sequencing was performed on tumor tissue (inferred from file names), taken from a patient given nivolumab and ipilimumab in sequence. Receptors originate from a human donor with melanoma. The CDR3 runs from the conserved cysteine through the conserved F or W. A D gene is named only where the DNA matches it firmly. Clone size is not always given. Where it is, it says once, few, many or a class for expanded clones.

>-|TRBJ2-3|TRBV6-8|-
TGTGCCAGCAGCCCCACCTACCCAGTTTCCACAGATACGCAGTATTTT
CASSPTYPVSTDTQYF
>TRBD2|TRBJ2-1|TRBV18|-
TGTGCCAGCTCACCTACTAGCGGGAGAGGGAATGAGCAGTTCTTC
CASSPTSGRGNEQFF
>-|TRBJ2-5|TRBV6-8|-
TGTGCCAGCATTCAGGGAGCCCAAGAGACCCAGTACTTC
CASIQGAQETQYF
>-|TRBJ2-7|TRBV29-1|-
TGCAGCGTTGATCTAGGGGACACCCCCTACGAGCAGTACTTC
CSVDLGDTPYEQYF
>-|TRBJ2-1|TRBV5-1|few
TGCGCCAGCAGCTTGGAACTAGTTGGCAATGAGCAGTTCTTC
CASSLELVGNEQFF
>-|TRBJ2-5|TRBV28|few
TGTGCCAGCAGTATGGGACACTCGAGGTCGGAGACCCAGTACTTC
CASSMGHSRSETQYF
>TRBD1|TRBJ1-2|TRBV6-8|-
TGTGCCAGCAGCACCCGTTTGGGACAGGGGGCGGTCAGCTATGGCTACACCTTC
CASSTRLGQGAVSYGYTF
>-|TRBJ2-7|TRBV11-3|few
TGTGCCAGCAGCTTATCAGCCGGGAATCCGATTTACGAGCAGTACTTC
CASSLSAGNPIYEQYF
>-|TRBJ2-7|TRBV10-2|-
TGCGCCAGCAGTGAGTCGTCTATTTACGAGCAGTACTTC
CASSESSIYEQYF
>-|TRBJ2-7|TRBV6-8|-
TGTGCCAGCAGTTTTAGCGTAATTTTCGGCGAGCAGTACTTC
CASSFSVIFGEQYF
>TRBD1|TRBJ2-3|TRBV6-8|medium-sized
TGTGCCAGCAGCCGCGACAGGGCATTAGATACGCAGTATTTT
CASSRDRALDTQYF
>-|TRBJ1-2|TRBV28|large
TGTGCCAGCAGAATGCCTAACTATGGCTACACCTTC
CASRMPNYGYTF
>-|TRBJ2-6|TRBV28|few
TGTGCCAGCAGTACCCACGGGGGCCTTAGCTCTGGGGCCAACGTCCTGACTTTC
CASSTHGGLSSGANVLTF
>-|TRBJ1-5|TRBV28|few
TGTGCCAGCAGGGAAACAGGGTTGTCTAGCAATCAGCCCCAGCATTTT
CASRETGLSSNQPQHF
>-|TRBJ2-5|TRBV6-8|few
TGTGCCAGCAGTGTGGCAAGAGGGGAGACCCAGTACTTC
CASSVARGETQYF
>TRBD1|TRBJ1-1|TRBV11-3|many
TGTGCCAGCAGCTTAGTTTTCAGGGGGATACGTCCTGAAGCTTTCTTT
CASSLVFRGIRPEAFF
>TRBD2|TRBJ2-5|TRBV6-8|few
TGTGCCAGCACCCTGAACGGGGGGGGAGAGACCCAGTACTTC
CASTLNGGGETQYF
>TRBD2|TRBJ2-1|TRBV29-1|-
TGCAGCGCGGGACTAGCGGGAGTTCTTAATGAGCAGTTCTTC
CSAGLAGVLNEQFF
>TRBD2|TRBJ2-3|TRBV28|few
TGTGCCAGCAGCTATACCCTAGCGGGAGCGGATACGCAGTATTTT
CASSYTLAGADTQYF
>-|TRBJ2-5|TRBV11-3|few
TGTGCCAGCAGCTTAGGGGCCAGGAACCAAGAGACCCAGTACTTC
CASSLGARNQETQYF
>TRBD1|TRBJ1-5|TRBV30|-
TGTGCCTGGAGTGCACAGGGGGATCAGCCCCAGCATTTT
CAWSAQGDQPQHF
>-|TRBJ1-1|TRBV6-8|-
TGTGCCAGCAGGGATTCCTCCCGCGCGAACACTGAAGCTTTCTTT
CASRDSSRANTEAFF
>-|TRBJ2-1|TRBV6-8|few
TGTGCCAGCAGTTACGGGCCAGGGAGCTCCTACAATGAGCAGTTCTTC
CASSYGPGSSYNEQFF
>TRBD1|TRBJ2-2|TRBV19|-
TGTGCCAGTTTGGACAGGGGGAACACCGGGGAGCTGTTTTTT
CASLDRGNTGELFF
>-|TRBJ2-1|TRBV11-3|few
TGTGCCAGCAGCTCAGGACAGTCCTCCTACAATGAGCAGTTCTTC
CASSSGQSSYNEQFF
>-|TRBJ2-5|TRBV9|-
TGTGCCAGCAGCGTAGGTGGGGACAAGCAAGAGACCCAGTACTTC
CASSVGGDKQETQYF
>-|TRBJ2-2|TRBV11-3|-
TGTGCCAGCAGCCCACTAATAAACACCGGGGAGCTGTTTTTT
CASSPLINTGELFF
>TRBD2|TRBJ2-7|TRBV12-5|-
TGTGCTAGTGCTTTTGGTTCGCGGGAGGAAGGCTACGAGCAGTACTTC
CASAFGSREEGYEQYF
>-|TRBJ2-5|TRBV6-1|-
TGTGCCAGCAGTGAAGGCGGGACAATGTACCAAGAGACCCAGTACTTC
CASSEGGTMYQETQYF
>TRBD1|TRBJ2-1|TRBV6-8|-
TGTGCCAGCAGGACCGGGACAGGGGGTTACAATGAGCAGTTCTTC
CASRTGTGGYNEQFF
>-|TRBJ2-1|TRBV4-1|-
TGCGCCAGCAGCCAAGTTAACTTAGTAGCCTACAATGAGCAGTTCTTC
CASSQVNLVAYNEQFF
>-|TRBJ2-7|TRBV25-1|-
TGTGCCAGCAGTGAATTGAACTCCTACGAGCAGTACTTC
CASSELNSYEQYF
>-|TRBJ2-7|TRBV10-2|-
TGCGCCAGCAGTGAGGGACCGGGGCCCTACGAGCAGTACTTC
CASSEGPGPYEQYF
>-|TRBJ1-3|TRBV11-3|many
TGTGCCAGCAGAGCTACAGGGACCGGAAACACCATATATTTT
CASRATGTGNTIYF
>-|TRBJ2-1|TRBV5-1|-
TGCGCCAGCACCACAGGTGGAACCTACAATGAGCAGTTCTTC
CASTTGGTYNEQFF
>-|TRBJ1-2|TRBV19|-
TGTGCCAGTAGTATTTCTGGTGGCTACACCTTC
CASSISGGYTF
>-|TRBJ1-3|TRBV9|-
TGTGCCAGCAGTGAGAGGAGGGACACCATATATTTT
CASSERRDTIYF
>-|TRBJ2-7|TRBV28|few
TGTGCCAGCAGTTTCCCCCTCGGGACCTACGAGCAGTACTTC
CASSFPLGTYEQYF
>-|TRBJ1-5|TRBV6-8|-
TGTGCCACCTTGGACAGCCGGGGCAATCAGCCCCAGCATTTT
CATLDSRGNQPQHF
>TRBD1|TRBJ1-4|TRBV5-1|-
TGCGCCAGCAGCTCAACAGGGGATGGGGAAAAACTGTTTTTT
CASSSTGDGEKLFF
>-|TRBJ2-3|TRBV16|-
TGTGCCAGCAGCCAATCGTCGGGGGCGTCCGCAGATACGCAGTATTTT
CASSQSSGASADTQYF